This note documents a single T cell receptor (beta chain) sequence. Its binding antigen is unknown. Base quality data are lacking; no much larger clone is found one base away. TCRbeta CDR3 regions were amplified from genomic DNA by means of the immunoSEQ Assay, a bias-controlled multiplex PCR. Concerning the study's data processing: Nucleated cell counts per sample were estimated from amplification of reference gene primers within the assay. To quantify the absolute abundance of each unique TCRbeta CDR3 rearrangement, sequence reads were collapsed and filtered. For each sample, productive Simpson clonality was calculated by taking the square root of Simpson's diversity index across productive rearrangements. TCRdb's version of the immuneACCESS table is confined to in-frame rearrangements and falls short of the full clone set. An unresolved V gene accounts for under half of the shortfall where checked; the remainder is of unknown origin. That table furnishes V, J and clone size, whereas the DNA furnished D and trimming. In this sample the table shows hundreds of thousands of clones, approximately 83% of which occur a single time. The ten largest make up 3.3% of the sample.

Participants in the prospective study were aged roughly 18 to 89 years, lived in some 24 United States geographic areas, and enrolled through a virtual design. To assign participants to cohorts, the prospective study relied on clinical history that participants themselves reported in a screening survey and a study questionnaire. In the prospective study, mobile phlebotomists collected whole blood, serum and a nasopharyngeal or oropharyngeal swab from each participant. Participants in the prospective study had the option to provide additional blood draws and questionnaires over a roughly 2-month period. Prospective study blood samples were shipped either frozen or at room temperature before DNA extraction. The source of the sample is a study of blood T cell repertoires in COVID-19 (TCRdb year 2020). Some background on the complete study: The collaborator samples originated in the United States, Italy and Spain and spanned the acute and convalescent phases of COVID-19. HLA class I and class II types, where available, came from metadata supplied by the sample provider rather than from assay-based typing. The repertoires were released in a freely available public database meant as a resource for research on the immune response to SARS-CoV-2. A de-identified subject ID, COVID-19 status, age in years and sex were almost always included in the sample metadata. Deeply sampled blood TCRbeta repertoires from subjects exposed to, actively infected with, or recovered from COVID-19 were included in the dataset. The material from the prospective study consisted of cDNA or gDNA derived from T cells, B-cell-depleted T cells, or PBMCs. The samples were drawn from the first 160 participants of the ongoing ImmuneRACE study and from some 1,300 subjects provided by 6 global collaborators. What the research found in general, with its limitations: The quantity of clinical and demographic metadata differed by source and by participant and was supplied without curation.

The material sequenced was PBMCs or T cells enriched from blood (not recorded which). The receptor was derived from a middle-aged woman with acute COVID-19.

CDR3 sequence: CATSRDSAGDYNEQFF. At the DNA level, the sequence is TGTGCCACCAGCAGAGATTCAGCGGGAGACTACAATGAGCAGTTCTTC. The chain links TRBV15 with TRBJ2-1; TRBD2 matches 8 bases in the middle. The CDR3, cysteine through phenylalanine, is 16 amino acids long. Only the CDR3 DNA is retained, 48 bases long and in frame from the first base. The germline V and J ends show losses of 0 bases and 3 bases respectively, and no gene match explains 4 bases of the junction. Via the germline V gene (reference sequence), CDR1 is LNHNV and CDR2 YYDKDF. Where the CDR3 stops, the reference TRBV15 and TRBJ2-1 genes take over; the full variable domain is DAMVIQNPRYQVTQFGKPVTLSCSQTLNHNVMYWYQQKSSQAPKLLFHYYDKDFNNEADTPDNFQSRRPNTSFCFLDIRSPGLGDTAMYLCATSRDSAGDYNEQFFGPGTRLTVL.